Reported below is one T cell receptor (beta chain). The data belong to a study of cytomegalovirus exposure and HLA in healthy donors. It was with 60 Vbeta and 13 Jbeta primers that the PCR ran. TCRdb's copy holds only in-frame clones and misses some; the assay was immunoSEQ multiplex PCR. The table shows about 200,000 clones, with less than 90% occurring only once. This CDR3 has 16 residues. The V end was cut by 3 bases, the J end by 2 bases, with 14 bases between. Germline V gene data show CDR1 as SGHRS and CDR2 as YFSETQ. V is TRBV5-1 and J is TRBJ2-2, with D perhaps matching TRBD1 (6 bases). The sample consisted of PBMCs. The sequence derives from a young woman in good health and CMV-seronegative. Here the CDR3 reads CASSSRRQDNTGELFF. CDR3 nucleotide sequence: TGCGCCAGCAGCTCTAGGAGACAGGACAACACCGGGGAGCTGTTTTTT. Using reference TRBV5-1 and TRBJ2-2 for the parts outside the CDR3, the full variable domain is KAGVTQTPRYLIKTRGQQVTLSCSPISGHRSVSWYQQTPGQGLQFLFEYFSETQRNKGNFPGRFSGRQFSNSRSEMNVSTLELGDSALYLCASSSRRQDNTGELFFGEGSRLTVL.